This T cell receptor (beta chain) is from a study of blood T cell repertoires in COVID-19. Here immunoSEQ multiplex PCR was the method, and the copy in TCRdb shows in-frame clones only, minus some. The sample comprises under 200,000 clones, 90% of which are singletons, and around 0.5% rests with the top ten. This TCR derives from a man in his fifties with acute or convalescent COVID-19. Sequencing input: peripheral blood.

The CDR3, as DNA: TGCGCCAGCACTAAGGGGGAGACCCAGTACTTC. Protein sequence: CASTKGETQYF. The V gene is TRBV23-1, the J gene TRBJ2-5; tentative D call: TRBD1 (5 bases). TRBV23-1 is identified as an open reading frame with a role that is uncertain. Trimming stripped 7 bases from V and 5 bases from J, with 8 bases between. The CDR3 is 11 amino acids.